Listed below are T cell receptor beta chains from one sample, sequenced in a study of PD-1 blockade in classical Hodgkin lymphoma. Here immunoSEQ multiplex PCR was the method, and the copy in TCRdb shows in-frame clones only, minus some. The sample lists more than 40,000 clones, 55% to 70% occurring once. The sequences come from peripheral blood mononuclear cells (PBMCs), collected before the fourth cycle of nivolumab. The receptors were sampled from a human donor with classical Hodgkin lymphoma. CDR3s include the opening cysteine and the closing phenylalanine or tryptophan. Each record gives: clone size, J gene, V gene, D gene, CDR3 DNA, CDR3 protein. The D gene is left open where the match is weak. Size values are once, few and many counts, or a class for expanded clones, and some rows have none.

size: .
J: TRBJ2-7
V: TRBV4-3
D: .
DNA: TGCGCCAGCAGCCAAGATGTTCGTTCTCCCAACGAGCAGTACTTC
CDR3: CASSQDVRSPNEQYF

size: .
J: TRBJ2-7
V: TRBV7-6
D: .
DNA: TGTGCCAGCAGCTTAGGAGGTCAGTACGAGCAGTACTTC
CDR3: CASSLGGQYEQYF

size: .
J: TRBJ1-3
V: TRBV7-9
D: .
DNA: TGTGCCAGCAGCCACAGGGCCTCTGGAAACACCATATATTTT
CDR3: CASSHRASGNTIYF

size: once
J: TRBJ2-3
V: TRBV7-2
D: TRBD2
DNA: TGTGCCAGCATAAAGCGACTAGCGGGACTCACAACAGATACGCAGTATTTT
CDR3: CASIKRLAGLTTDTQYF

size: .
J: TRBJ2-1
V: TRBV11-2
D: .
DNA: TGTGCCAGCAGCTCTCGACAGGGAGGTCATGAGCAGTTCTTC
CDR3: CASSSRQGGHEQFF

size: .
J: TRBJ1-1
V: TRBV9
D: .
DNA: TGTGCCAGCAGCGTAAGTCAGTTGAACACTGAAGCTTTCTTT
CDR3: CASSVSQLNTEAFF

size: once
J: TRBJ2-2
V: TRBV4-1
D: .
DNA: TGCGCCAGCAGAAACTTGTGGGGCACCGGGGAGCTGTTTTTT
CDR3: CASRNLWGTGELFF

size: few
J: TRBJ1-1
V: TRBV29-1
D: .
DNA: TGCAGCGTTGCGGACCTTGAAGCTTTCTTT
CDR3: CSVADLEAFF

size: .
J: TRBJ1-6
V: TRBV7-9
D: TRBD1
DNA: TGTGCCAGCAGCATCGGACAGGGGGGAAATTCACCCCTCCACTTT
CDR3: CASSIGQGGNSPLHF

size: few
J: TRBJ2-7
V: TRBV12-5
D: .
DNA: TGTGCTAGTGGTTTGGGGAGGGACCGCCCGGTCCACGAGCAGTACTTC
CDR3: CASGLGRDRPVHEQYF

size: .
J: TRBJ2-1
V: TRBV7-8
D: .
DNA: TGTGCCAGCAGCTCCTCTGATAGACCGCAGTTCTTC
CDR3: CASSSSDRPQFF

size: once
J: TRBJ1-3
V: TRBV5-1
D: .
DNA: TGCGCCAGCAGCTTGGCCTCTGGGGGGTCCTCTGGAAACACCATATATTTT
CDR3: CASSLASGGSSGNTIYF

size: .
J: TRBJ1-1
V: TRBV6-1
D: .
DNA: TGTGCCAGCAATACGGGGCCATTCCCGGTGGGTGAAGCTTTCTTT
CDR3: CASNTGPFPVGEAFF

size: few
J: TRBJ1-1
V: TRBV29-1
D: .
DNA: TGCAGCGTTAGCCTAGGGGCGAACACTGAAGCTTTCTTT
CDR3: CSVSLGANTEAFF

size: .
J: TRBJ2-7
V: TRBV6-5
D: .
DNA: TGTGCCAGCAGTCCGGTTTTCGGGTACGAGCAGTACTTC
CDR3: CASSPVFGYEQYF

size: .
J: TRBJ1-1
V: TRBV6-1
D: .
DNA: TGTGCCAGCAGTGAACGACGGGGGAACACTGAAGCTTTCTTT
CDR3: CASSERRGNTEAFF

size: .
J: TRBJ2-4
V: TRBV5-6
D: .
DNA: TGTGCCAGCAGCGGGCTGAGCCTGCACATTCAGTACTTC
CDR3: CASSGLSLHIQYF

size: .
J: TRBJ1-3
V: TRBV30
D: .
DNA: TGTGCCTGCGGGGGGGGTGGAAACACCATATATTTT
CDR3: CACGGGGNTIYF

size: few
J: TRBJ2-3
V: TRBV20-1
D: .
DNA: TGCAGTGCTAGGAGCACAGATACGCAGTATTTT
CDR3: CSARSTDTQYF

size: .
J: TRBJ2-5
V: TRBV5-6
D: .
DNA: TGTGCCAGCATCTCAACAACATTGCAAGAGACCCAGTACTTC
CDR3: CASISTTLQETQYF

size: .
J: TRBJ1-1
V: TRBV18
D: .
DNA: TGTGCCAGCTCACAAGGGGCAGACTCTAACACTGAAGCTTTCTTT
CDR3: CASSQGADSNTEAFF

size: .
J: TRBJ2-3
V: TRBV28
D: TRBD2
DNA: TGTGCCAGCCTAGCGGGGGGCCCCACAGATACGCAGTATTTT
CDR3: CASLAGGPTDTQYF

size: .
J: TRBJ2-1
V: TRBV19
D: TRBD1
DNA: TGTGCCAGTGAACAGGGGCCCTCCTACAATGAGCAGTTCTTC
CDR3: CASEQGPSYNEQFF

size: .
J: TRBJ2-3
V: TRBV6-5
D: .
DNA: TGTGCCAGCAGTACAGGCACAGATACGCAGTATTTT
CDR3: CASSTGTDTQYF

size: once
J: TRBJ2-7
V: TRBV14
D: .
DNA: TGTGCCAGCAGCCAAGGGGTTGACGAGCAGTACTTC
CDR3: CASSQGVDEQYF

size: medium-sized
J: TRBJ1-6
V: TRBV25-1
D: .
DNA: TGTGCCAGCAGTGATTTTGGAGGGACCCGGGATTCACCCCTCCACTTT
CDR3: CASSDFGGTRDSPLHF